The clone carrying this T cell receptor (beta chain) was seen only once. This specimen comes from a study of OX40 agonist ivuxolimab in advanced cancers. As for the study in general: Dose-escalation cases comprised hepatocellular carcinoma, melanoma, renal cell or head and neck cancer.

Repertoires were generated with immunoSEQ multiplex PCR, while TCRdb's copy carries only in-frame clones and drops some. The data show tens of thousands of clones, with 91% seen just once and 8% to 9.5% held by the top ten. This TCR was recovered from an adult with an advanced solid tumor such as melanoma, head and neck, liver or kidney cancer. Material: CD4+ or CD8+ T cells sorted from blood, obtained in a trial of the OX40 agonist ivuxolimab.

The CDR3 DNA reads as TGTGCCAGCAGCTTAACGACGGGAGTGGGCCACAATGAGCAGTTCTTC. Its protein product is CASSLTTGVGHNEQFF. The chain uses TRBV7-3 and TRBJ2-1; tentative D call: TRBD2 (6 bases). Germline values: CDR1 SGHTA, CDR2 FQGTGA. The CDR3 loop spans 16 amino acids. V lost 0 bases, J lost 5 bases, and 14 bases lay in between.